This T cell receptor beta chain derives from a study of T cell responses to AZD1222 COVID-19 vaccine. The wider study: Some second doses came at about 4 weeks and others at about 12 weeks; these were pooled.

Libraries were prepared by immunoSEQ multiplex PCR; TCRdb keeps only in-frame clonotypes and omits some of them. Of some 140,000 clones listed, around 92% are singletons. CDR1 and CDR2 from the germline V gene are SGHNT and YYREEE (reference sequence). V shed 6 bases and J shed 2 bases, with 11 bases lying between them. This CDR3 is built from 13 residues. The chain combines TRBV5-4 with TRBJ1-1, with D uncertain. The TCR was taken from an adult in good health. Sample: peripheral blood, taken on day 0 of AZD1222 vaccination. The CDR3 region has the DNA TGTGCCAGCACCTCATCCTTCAACACTGAAGCTTTCTTT. Amino acids: CASTSSFNTEAFF.